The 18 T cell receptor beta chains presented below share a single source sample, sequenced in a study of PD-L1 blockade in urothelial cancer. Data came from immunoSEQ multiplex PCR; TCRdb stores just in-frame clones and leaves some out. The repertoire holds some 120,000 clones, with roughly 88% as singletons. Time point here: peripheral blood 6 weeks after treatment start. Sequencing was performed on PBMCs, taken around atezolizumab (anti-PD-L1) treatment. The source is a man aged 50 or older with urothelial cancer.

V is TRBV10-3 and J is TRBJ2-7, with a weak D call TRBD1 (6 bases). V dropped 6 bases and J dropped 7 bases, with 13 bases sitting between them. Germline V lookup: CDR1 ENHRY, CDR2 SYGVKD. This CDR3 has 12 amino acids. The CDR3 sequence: CAIRTTGIEQYF. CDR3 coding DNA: TGTGCCATCAGGACTACAGGGATAGAGCAGTACTTC.

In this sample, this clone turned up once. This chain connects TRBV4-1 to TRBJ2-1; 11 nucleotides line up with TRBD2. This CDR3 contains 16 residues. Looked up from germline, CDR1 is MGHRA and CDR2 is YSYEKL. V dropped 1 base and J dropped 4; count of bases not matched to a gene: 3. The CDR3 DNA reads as TGCGCCAGCAGCCAAGGACTAGCGGGGACGTACAATGAGCAGTTCTTC. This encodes CASSQGLAGTYNEQFF.

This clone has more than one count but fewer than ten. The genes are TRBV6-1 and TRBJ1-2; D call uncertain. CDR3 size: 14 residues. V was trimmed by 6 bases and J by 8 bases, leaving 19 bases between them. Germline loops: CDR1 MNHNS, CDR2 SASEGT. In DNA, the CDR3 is TGTGCCAGCAGCCTCCCTGCGCGTTCGGAGGGCTACACCTTC. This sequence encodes CASSLPARSEGYTF.

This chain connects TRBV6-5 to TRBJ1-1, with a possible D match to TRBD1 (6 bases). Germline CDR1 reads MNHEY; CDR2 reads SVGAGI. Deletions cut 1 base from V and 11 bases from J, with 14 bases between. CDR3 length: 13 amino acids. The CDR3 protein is CASSYYQQGWAFF. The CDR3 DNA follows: TGTGCCAGCAGTTACTACCAACAGGGTTGGGCTTTCTTT.

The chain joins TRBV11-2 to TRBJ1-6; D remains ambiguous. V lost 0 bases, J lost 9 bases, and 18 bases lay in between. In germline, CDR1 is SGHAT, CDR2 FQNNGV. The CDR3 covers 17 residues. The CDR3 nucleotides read TGTGCCAGCAGCTTAGATCTGTGGGAGAGCCTTGGTTCACCCCTCCACTTT. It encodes CASSLDLWESLGSPLHF.

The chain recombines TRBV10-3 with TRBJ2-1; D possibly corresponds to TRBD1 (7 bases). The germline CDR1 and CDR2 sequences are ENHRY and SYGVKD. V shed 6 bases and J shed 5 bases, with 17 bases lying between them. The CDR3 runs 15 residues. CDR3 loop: CAISGAGQRNNEQFF. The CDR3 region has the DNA TGTGCCATCAGCGGCGCGGGACAGAGGAACAATGAGCAGTTCTTC.

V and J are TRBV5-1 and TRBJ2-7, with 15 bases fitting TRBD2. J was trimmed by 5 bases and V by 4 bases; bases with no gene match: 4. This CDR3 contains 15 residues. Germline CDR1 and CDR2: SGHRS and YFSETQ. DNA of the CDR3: TGCGCCAGCAGCGCCGGACTAGCGGGAGGGCACGAGCAGTACTTC. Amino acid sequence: CASSAGLAGGHEQYF.

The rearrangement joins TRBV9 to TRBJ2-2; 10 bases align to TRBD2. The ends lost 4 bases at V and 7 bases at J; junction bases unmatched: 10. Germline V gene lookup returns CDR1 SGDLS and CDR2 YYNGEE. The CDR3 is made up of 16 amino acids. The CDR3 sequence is CASSTAGTSASGELFF. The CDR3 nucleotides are TGTGCCAGCAGCACAGCCGGGACTAGCGCAAGCGGGGAGCTGTTTTTT.

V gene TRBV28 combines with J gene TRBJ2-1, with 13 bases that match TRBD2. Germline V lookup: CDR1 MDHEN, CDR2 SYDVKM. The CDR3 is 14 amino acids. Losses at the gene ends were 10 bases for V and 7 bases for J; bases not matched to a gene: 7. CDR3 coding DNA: TGTGCCACCAGACTAGCGGGAGGAGATAATGAGCAGTTCTTC. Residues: CATRLAGGDNEQFF.

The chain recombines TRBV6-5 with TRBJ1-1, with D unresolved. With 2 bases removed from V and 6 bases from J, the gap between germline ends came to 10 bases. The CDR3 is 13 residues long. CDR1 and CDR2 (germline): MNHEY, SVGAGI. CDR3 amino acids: CASSYGVGAEAFF. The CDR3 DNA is TGTGCCAGCAGTTACGGCGTGGGAGCTGAAGCTTTCTTT.

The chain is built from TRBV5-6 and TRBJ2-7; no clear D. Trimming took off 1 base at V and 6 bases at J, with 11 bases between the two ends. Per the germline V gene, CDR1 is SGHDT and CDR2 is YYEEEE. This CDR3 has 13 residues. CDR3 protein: CASSLSLRTEQYF. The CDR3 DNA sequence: TGTGCCAGCAGCTTGTCATTGAGAACCGAGCAGTACTTC.

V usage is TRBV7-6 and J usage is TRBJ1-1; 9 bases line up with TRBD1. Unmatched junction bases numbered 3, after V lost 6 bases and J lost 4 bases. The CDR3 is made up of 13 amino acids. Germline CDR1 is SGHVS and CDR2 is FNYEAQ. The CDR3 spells CASSWTGATEAFF. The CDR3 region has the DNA TGTGCCAGCAGTTGGACAGGGGCCACTGAAGCTTTCTTT.

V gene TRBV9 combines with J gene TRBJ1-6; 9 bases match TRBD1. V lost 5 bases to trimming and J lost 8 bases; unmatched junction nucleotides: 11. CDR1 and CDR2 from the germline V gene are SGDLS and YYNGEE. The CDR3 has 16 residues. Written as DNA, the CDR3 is TGTGCCAGCAGGGAAACGGGGACAGGGTTGGATTCACCCCTCCACTTT. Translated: CASRETGTGLDSPLHF.

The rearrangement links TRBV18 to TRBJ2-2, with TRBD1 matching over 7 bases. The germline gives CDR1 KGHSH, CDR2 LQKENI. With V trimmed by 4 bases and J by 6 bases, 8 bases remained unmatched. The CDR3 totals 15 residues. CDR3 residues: CASSRQGMDPGELFF. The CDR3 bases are TGTGCCAGCTCACGACAGGGTATGGACCCCGGGGAGCTGTTTTTT.

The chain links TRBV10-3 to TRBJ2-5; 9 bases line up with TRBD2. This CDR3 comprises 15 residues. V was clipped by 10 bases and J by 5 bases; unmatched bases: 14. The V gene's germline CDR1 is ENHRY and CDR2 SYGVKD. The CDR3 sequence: CATSPGGRALETQYF. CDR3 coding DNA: TGTGCCACCTCCCCCGGCGGGAGGGCCTTGGAGACCCAGTACTTC.

The CDR3 spells CASSTPRDRDGYTF. DNA of the CDR3: TGTGCCAGTAGTACCCCCCGGGACAGGGATGGCTACACCTTC. The rearrangement joins TRBV19 to TRBJ1-2; 9 bases are shared with TRBD1. The CDR3 runs to 14 residues. Germline V gene data show CDR1 as LNHDA and CDR2 as SQIVND (reference sequence). Trimming cost V 4 bases and J 6 bases; bases outside gene matches: 6.

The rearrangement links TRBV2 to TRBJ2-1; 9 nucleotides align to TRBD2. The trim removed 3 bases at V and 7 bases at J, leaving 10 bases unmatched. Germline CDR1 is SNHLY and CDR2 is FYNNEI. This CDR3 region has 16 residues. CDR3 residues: CASSDPVWSGRNEQFF. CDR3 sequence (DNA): TGTGCCAGCAGTGATCCGGTGTGGAGCGGGAGGAATGAGCAGTTCTTC.

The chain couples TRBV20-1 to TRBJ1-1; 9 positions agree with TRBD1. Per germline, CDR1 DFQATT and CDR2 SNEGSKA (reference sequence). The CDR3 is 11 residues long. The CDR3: CRLTGGIEAFF. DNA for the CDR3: TGCAGACTGACAGGGGGGATCGAAGCTTTCTTT.